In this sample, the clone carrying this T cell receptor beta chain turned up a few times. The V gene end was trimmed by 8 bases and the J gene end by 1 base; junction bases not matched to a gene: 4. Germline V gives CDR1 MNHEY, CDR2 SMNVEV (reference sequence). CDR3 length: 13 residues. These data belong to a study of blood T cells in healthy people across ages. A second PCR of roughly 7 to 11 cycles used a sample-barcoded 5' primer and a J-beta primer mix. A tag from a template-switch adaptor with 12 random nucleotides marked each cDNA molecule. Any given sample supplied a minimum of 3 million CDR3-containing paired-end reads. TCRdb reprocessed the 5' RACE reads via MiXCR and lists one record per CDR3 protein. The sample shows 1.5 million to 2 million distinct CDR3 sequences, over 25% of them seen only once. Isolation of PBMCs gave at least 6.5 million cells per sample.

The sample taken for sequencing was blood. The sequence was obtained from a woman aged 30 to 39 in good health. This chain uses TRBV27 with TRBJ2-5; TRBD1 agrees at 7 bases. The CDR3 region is CASGQASQETQYF. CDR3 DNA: TGTGCCAGCGGACAGGCGTCCCAAGAGACCCAGTACTTC.